The present TCR beta chain was sequenced within a study of cytomegalovirus exposure and HLA in healthy donors. PCR amplification relied on 60 Vbeta primers (plus 13 Jbeta primers). Sequencing was performed with immunoSEQ multiplex PCR; in TCRdb, only in-frame clones are kept and a portion is missing. The sample carries about 180,000 clones, about 79% recorded once. Germline CDR1 is LNHDA and CDR2 is SQIVND (reference sequence). CDR3 length: 15 amino acids. V trimming: 8 bases; J trimming: 7 bases; junction bases outside the gene matches: 10. The specimen sequenced was PBMCs. The TCR originated in a man between 18 and 29 years old in good health and CMV-seronegative. This rearrangement joins TRBV19 to TRBJ2-2; 10 bases map to TRBD1. CDR3 bases: TGTGCCAGTTGGGACAGGGGCCCCTCCGGCGGGGAGCTGTTTTTT. Translating it yields CASWDRGPSGGELFF.